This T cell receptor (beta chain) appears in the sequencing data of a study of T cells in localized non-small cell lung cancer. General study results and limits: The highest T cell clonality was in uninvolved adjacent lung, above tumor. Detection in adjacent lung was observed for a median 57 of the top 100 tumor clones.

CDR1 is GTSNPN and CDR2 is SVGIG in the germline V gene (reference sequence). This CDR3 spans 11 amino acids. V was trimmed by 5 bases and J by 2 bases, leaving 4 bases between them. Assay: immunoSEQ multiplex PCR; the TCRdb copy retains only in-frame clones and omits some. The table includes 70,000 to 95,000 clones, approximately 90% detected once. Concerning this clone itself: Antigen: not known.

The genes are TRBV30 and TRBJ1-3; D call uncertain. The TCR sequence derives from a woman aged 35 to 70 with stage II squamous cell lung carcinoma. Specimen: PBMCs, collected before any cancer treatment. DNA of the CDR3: TGTGCCTGGGGAGCTGGAAACACCATATATTTT. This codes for CAWGAGNTIYF.